Below are 24 T cell receptor beta chains sequenced from a single sample in a study of shared clonotypes between healthy human individuals (dated by TCRdb to about 2020). For the CD8 naive samples, CD45RO-negative cells were positively selected for CCR7, yielding a CD45RA+CCR7+ population from which TemRA cells were excluded. Libraries were prepared through the immunoSEQ multiplex PCR assay. TCRdb took over this immuneACCESS table, retaining in-frame rearrangements with V and J assigned. Such tables are incomplete; in checked studies, under half of the missing clones stem from an unresolved V gene, and the remainder is unexplained. This sample comprises some 580,000 clones, about 98% of them detected only once. Approximately 0.3% of the sample goes to the ten largest clones. What was sequenced was naive CD8+ T cells sorted from blood. The cell subset or site label here, explained by the study, means: CD45RA+CCR7+. These receptors were collected from a man aged 30-40 years in good health.

This clone was seen only once. The chain has TRBV29-1 and TRBJ2-1; 9 nucleotides agree with TRBD1. CDR3 length equals 14 residues. V shed 4 bases and J 8 bases; nucleotides not matched to a gene: 9. The germline V gene has CDR1 SQVTM and CDR2 ANQGSEA. The CDR3 reads CSVAGTGPLDEQFF. DNA for the CDR3: TGCAGCGTTGCTGGGACAGGGCCGCTTGATGAGCAGTTCTTC.

This chain joins TRBV7-6 and TRBJ1-1; D remains unclear. Germline V gene data show CDR1 as SGHVS and CDR2 as FNYEAQ. Trimming pared 3 bases from V and 1 base from J, leaving 12 bases between. This CDR3 contains 15 residues. CDR3 protein: CASSLSEDSNTEAFF. DNA for the CDR3: TGTGCCAGCAGCTTGTCGGAGGACTCGAACACTGAAGCTTTCTTT.

The chain has TRBV5-6 and TRBJ1-1; TRBD1 is a possible D gene (6 bases). The V and J ends lost 2 bases and 6 bases respectively, with 14 bases between them. This CDR3 has 14 residues. CDR1 is SGHDT, CDR2 YYEEEE, per germline. The CDR3 is CASSFWGAPSEAFF. CDR3 DNA sequence: TGTGCCAGCAGCTTTTGGGGGGCTCCGTCTGAAGCTTTCTTT.

The J gene is TRBJ2-1, the V gene TRBV25-1; 7 positions agree with TRBD1. Trimming at V came to 6 bases and at J to 9 bases, leaving 8 bases not matched to a gene. CDR3 length: 13 amino acids. Germline CDR1 and CDR2: MGHDK and SYGVNS. The CDR3 protein is CASSQTGNREQFF. CDR3 nucleotide sequence: TGTGCCAGCAGCCAGACAGGGAACCGTGAGCAGTTCTTC.

The V gene is TRBV28, the J gene TRBJ1-5; 10 bases agree with TRBD1. The CDR3 sequence is 15 residues long. Per the germline V gene, CDR1 is MDHEN and CDR2 is SYDVKM. J was trimmed by 6 bases and V by 6 bases; bases with no gene match: 8. The CDR3 reads CASRPGTGAVQPQHF. CDR3 nucleotides: TGTGCCAGCAGACCCGGGACAGGGGCGGTTCAGCCCCAGCATTTT.

This chain joins TRBV5-1 and TRBJ2-7; possibly TRBD2 for D (6 bases). Germline V gives CDR1 SGHRS, CDR2 YFSETQ. The CDR3 has 16 residues. Trimming left V 3 bases short and J 5 bases short, with 21 bases between. CDR3 nucleotide sequence: TGCGCCAGCAGCTGGGGACTCGGCTCCAAGCACGACGAGCAGTACTTC. It translates to CASSWGLGSKHDEQYF.

The chain carries TRBV10-3 and TRBJ2-5; 10 positions match TRBD2. Per germline, CDR1 ENHRY and CDR2 SYGVKD. With 1 base clipped from V and 4 bases from J, the junction kept 3 bases outside the gene matches. This CDR3 has 15 amino acids. CDR3 region: CAISELGTSVETQYF. The CDR3 DNA is TGTGCCATCAGTGAGTTAGGGACTAGCGTAGAGACCCAGTACTTC.

This rearrangement joins TRBV28 to TRBJ2-7; possible D gene TRBD1, 6 bases. Germline CDR1 reads MDHEN; CDR2 reads SYDVKM. V lost 6 bases, J lost 5 bases, and 17 bases lay in between. The CDR3 runs 14 residues. The CDR3 coding sequence is TGTGCCAGCAGGGGAATCGGGACAAAGGACGAGCAGTACTTC. Amino acid sequence: CASRGIGTKDEQYF.

The chain employs TRBV2 and TRBJ1-1; D gene ambiguous. The CDR3 contains 15 residues. Trimming cost V 1 base and J 0 bases, with 9 bases left between them. The germline CDR1 and CDR2 sequences are SNHLY and FYNNEI. The CDR3 reads CASSEGAGLNTEAFF. The CDR3 DNA is TGTGCCAGCAGTGAAGGGGCAGGTTTGAACACTGAAGCTTTCTTT.

Regarding this clone: Other DNA sequences within the sample encode an identical CDR3. The chain employs TRBV30 and TRBJ1-1; TRBD1 is a possible D gene (5 bases). This CDR3 has 13 residues. Germline V gives CDR1 GTSNPN, CDR2 SVGIG (reference sequence). Trimming cost V 2 bases and J 1 base, with 8 bases left between them. CDR3 sequence (DNA): TGTGCCTGGAGTTCGGGACGGAACACTGAAGCTTTCTTT. Amino acid sequence: CAWSSGRNTEAFF.

The rearrangement uses TRBV6-1 and TRBJ2-1, with TRBD1 matching 7 bases. Germline assignment: CDR1 MNHNS and CDR2 SASEGT. This CDR3 region has 14 residues. V lost 5 bases, J lost 6 bases, and 7 bases stayed unmatched. Here the CDR3 DNA reads TGTGCCAGCAGTTTTCGGACAGGTATCAATGAGCAGTTCTTC. Encoded protein: CASSFRTGINEQFF.

The chain's CDR3 is CASRATGGNTEAFF. The CDR3 DNA follows: TGTGCCAGCAGGGCGACAGGGGGGAACACTGAAGCTTTCTTT. The rearrangement joins TRBV9 to TRBJ1-1; 9 bases agree with TRBD1. The length of the CDR3 is 14 residues. The V gene's germline CDR1 is SGDLS and CDR2 YYNGEE. The V and J ends lost 5 bases and 1 base, in that order; junction bases with no gene match: 3.

The genes are TRBV18 and TRBJ2-5, with D perhaps TRBD1 or TRBD2 (5 bases each). Between the trimmed V and J ends, which lost 6 bases and 5 bases, there was a span of 10 bases. Germline V gene sequence: CDR1 KGHSH, CDR2 LQKENI. The CDR3 runs 12 residues. The DNA for the CDR3 is TGTGCCAGCTCTCGGGACGATGAGACCCAGTACTTC. Encoded protein: CASSRDDETQYF.

This sequence joins TRBV28 and TRBJ1-5; D gene uncertain. CDR3 length equals 11 residues. Germline values: CDR1 MDHEN, CDR2 SYDVKM. The V and J ends lost 5 bases and 12 bases respectively, with 11 bases between them. The CDR3 loop reads CASSPGLHQHF. DNA for the CDR3: TGTGCCAGCAGTCCTGGACTGCACCAGCATTTT. The full variable domain, in which reference TRBV28 and TRBJ1-5 provide the parts outside the CDR3, is DVKVTQSSRYLVKRTGEKVFLECVQDMDHENMFWYRQDPGLGLRLIYFSYDVKMKEKGDIPEGYSVSREKKERFSLILESASTNQTSMYLCASSPGLHQHFGDGTRLSIL.

The chain couples TRBV7-9 to TRBJ2-1, with 7 nucleotides matching TRBD1. The CDR3 length is 14 residues. Germline V gene sequence: CDR1 SEHNR, CDR2 FQNEAQ (reference sequence). V trimming: 2 bases; J trimming: 7 bases; junction bases outside the gene matches: 5. This CDR3 reads CASSLPMGQNEQFF. CDR3 coding DNA: TGTGCCAGCAGCTTACCGATGGGACAGAATGAGCAGTTCTTC.

The chain joins TRBV29-1 to TRBJ2-1, with 14 positions matching TRBD2. With V trimmed by 3 bases and J by 0 bases, 4 bases remained unmatched. This CDR3 is 17 amino acids long. Germline CDR1 is SQVTM and CDR2 is ANQGSEA. DNA for the CDR3: TGCAGCGTTGAGGGACTAGCGGGAGAGAGCTCCTACAATGAGCAGTTCTTC. Translating gives CSVEGLAGESSYNEQFF.

This chain connects TRBV5-6 to TRBJ2-3; D is perhaps TRBD2 (6 bases). This CDR3 has 16 amino acids. Trimming pared 6 bases from V and 5 bases from J, leaving 22 bases between. Looked up from germline, CDR1 is SGHDT and CDR2 is YYEEEE. In nucleotides, the CDR3 is TGTGCCAGCACCCACGCCCGGGAGCCCTGGAGAGATACGCAGTATTTT. It codes for CASTHAREPWRDTQYF.

V and J are TRBV11-2 and TRBJ2-1, with D perhaps TRBD1 (5 bases). The germline V and J ends were trimmed by 4 bases and 3 bases, with 16 bases remaining between them. The CDR3 runs 16 residues. The germline V gene encodes CDR1 SGHAT and CDR2 FQNNGV. The CDR3 loop is CASSSHVAGFYNEQFF. The CDR3 bases are TGTGCCAGCAGCTCACACGTAGCAGGGTTCTACAATGAGCAGTTCTTC.

The rearrangement uses TRBV11-2 and TRBJ1-5, with D possibly TRBD1 on 5 matching bases. The CDR3 has 15 residues. With 5 bases removed from V and 3 bases from J, the gap between germline ends came to 14 bases. Looked up from germline, CDR1 is SGHAT and CDR2 is FQNNGV. CDR3 amino acids: CASSETGPINQPQHF. CDR3 DNA: TGTGCCAGCAGCGAAACAGGTCCCATCAATCAGCCCCAGCATTTT.

Only one count was recorded for this clone. The chain uses TRBV2 and TRBJ2-3, with D tentatively TRBD1 (6 bases). Per the germline V gene, CDR1 is SNHLY and CDR2 is FYNNEI. V shed 2 bases and J shed 4 bases, with 13 bases lying between them. The CDR3 runs 15 residues. CDR3 in DNA: TGTGCCAGCAGTGAATCCCGGGACATATCAGATACGCAGTATTTT. This codes for CASSESRDISDTQYF. Using reference TRBV2 and TRBJ2-3 for the parts outside the CDR3, the full variable domain is EPEVTQTPSHQVTQMGQEVILRCVPISNHLYFYWYRQILGQKVEFLVSFYNNEISEKSEIFDDQFSVERPDGSNFTLKIRSTKLEDSAMYFCASSESRDISDTQYFGPGTRLTVL.

The count of this clone is one. This chain links TRBV27 with TRBJ2-1, with TRBD2 matching over 15 bases. Per the germline V gene, CDR1 is MNHEY and CDR2 is SMNVEV (reference sequence). Trimming at V came to 4 bases and at J to 8 bases, leaving 15 bases not matched to a gene. CDR3 length equals 19 residues. The CDR3 is CASSSSRTSGRARSDEQFF. In DNA form, the CDR3 reads TGTGCCAGCAGTTCATCCCGGACTAGCGGGAGGGCCCGGAGCGATGAGCAGTTCTTC.

The V gene is TRBV7-9, the J gene TRBJ2-3; TRBD2 might be the D (7 bases). The germline V gene has CDR1 SEHNR and CDR2 FQNEAQ (reference sequence). The V end lost 7 bases, the J end lost 2 bases, and 13 bases lay between the germline ends. The CDR3 totals 14 residues. Written as DNA, the CDR3 is TGTGCCAGCACCGCGGGGGCCTTCACAGATACGCAGTATTTT. Translation: CASTAGAFTDTQYF. Combining the CDR3 with reference TRBV7-9 and TRBJ2-3 gives the whole variable domain DTGVSQNPRHKITKRGQNVTFRCDPISEHNRLYWYRQTLGQGPEFLTYFQNEAQLEKSRLLSDRFSAERPKGSFSTLEIQRTEQGDSAMYLCASTAGAFTDTQYFGPGTRLTVL.

The chain recombines TRBV27 with TRBJ2-1, with D possibly matching TRBD2 (6 bases). The CDR3 is made up of 19 amino acids. V dropped 7 bases and J dropped 1 base, with 26 bases sitting between them. The germline gives CDR1 MNHEY, CDR2 SMNVEV (reference sequence). The CDR3: CASNNPVYDGRKSYNEQFF. The CDR3 bases are TGTGCCAGCAATAACCCTGTATATGATGGGAGGAAATCCTACAATGAGCAGTTCTTC.

In this sample, this clone turned up once. The V gene is TRBV29-1, the J gene TRBJ2-5; no definite D call. Per the germline V gene, CDR1 is SQVTM and CDR2 is ANQGSEA. Trimming took 5 bases from V and 2 from J, leaving 15 bases between them. The CDR3 length is 14 residues. The CDR3 coding sequence is TGCAGCGTTCAAATCTACAGCCCACAAGAGACCCAGTACTTC. It translates to CSVQIYSPQETQYF. Complete variable domain (other parts from reference TRBV29-1 and TRBJ2-5): SAVISQKPSRDICQRGTSLTIQCQVDSQVTMMFWYRQQPGQSLTLIATANQGSEATYESGFVIDKFPISRPNLTFSTLTVSNMSPEDSSIYLCSVQIYSPQETQYFGPGTRLLVL.